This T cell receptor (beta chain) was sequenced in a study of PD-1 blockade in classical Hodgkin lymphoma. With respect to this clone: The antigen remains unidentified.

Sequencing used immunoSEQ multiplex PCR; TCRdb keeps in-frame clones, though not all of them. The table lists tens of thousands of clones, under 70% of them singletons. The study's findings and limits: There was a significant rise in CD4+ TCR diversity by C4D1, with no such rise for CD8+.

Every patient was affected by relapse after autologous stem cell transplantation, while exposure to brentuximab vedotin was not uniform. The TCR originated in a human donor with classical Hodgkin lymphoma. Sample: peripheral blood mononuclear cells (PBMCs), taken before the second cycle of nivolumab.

The CDR3 DNA follows: TGTGCCAGCAGTTTGGTGGACAGGGTACTGGATCAGCCCCAGCATTTT. Protein sequence: CASSLVDRVLDQPQHF. The V gene is TRBV28, the J gene TRBJ1-5, with TRBD1 matching 8 bases. J gave up 5 bases and V 3 bases, and 9 bases lay outside the gene matches. CDR1 and CDR2 from the germline V gene are MDHEN and SYDVKM. This CDR3 comprises 16 residues.